This T cell receptor beta chain originates from a study of T cell changes during pregnancy in multiple sclerosis. TCRdb keeps only in-frame clones here, not all; method: immunoSEQ multiplex PCR. This table holds just over 80,000 clones, about 96% found once. The CDR3 length is 16 residues. CDR1 SGHNT and CDR2 YENEEA come from the germline V gene. Trimming left V 4 bases short and J 3 bases short, with 15 bases between. The sequencing here drew on peripheral blood, taken in the second trimester of pregnancy. The receptor's source is a female donor with multiple sclerosis, enrolled in a pregnancy study. The rearrangement uses TRBV11-3 and TRBJ2-2, with D possibly being TRBD1 (6 bases). CDR3 sequence: CASSSRGRMDTGELFF. CDR3 coding DNA: TGTGCCAGCAGCTCCAGGGGCCGCATGGACACCGGGGAGCTGTTTTTT.